The 14 T cell receptor beta chains reported below all come from one sample, sequenced in a study of Ad26.COV2.S vaccination and SARS-CoV-2 variants. Produced via immunoSEQ multiplex PCR; TCRdb's table is partial and in-frame only. The sample yields about 680,000 clones, around 90% seen once. Treatment reported: 15 to 20 received Ad26.COV2.S at low or high dose, single or two shots; about five received placebo; per-sample allocation not given. At day 63 after the first vaccine or placebo injection, samples were drawn. Sequenced material: peripheral blood, taken in a trial of Ad26.COV2.S vaccine versus placebo. These receptors all come from a person between 18 and 65 years old who received the Ad26.COV2.S COVID-19 vaccine or a placebo.

The chain links TRBV18 to TRBJ2-7, with TRBD2 matching 14 bases. This CDR3 comprises 18 residues. The germline V gene encodes CDR1 KGHSH and CDR2 LQKENI. Trimming at V came to 3 bases and at J to 5 bases, leaving 12 bases not matched to a gene. This CDR3 is CASSPGGGTSGGHHEQYF. CDR3 sequence (DNA): TGTGCCAGCTCACCCGGCGGCGGGACTAGCGGGGGTCACCACGAGCAGTACTTC.

The chain recombines TRBV29-1 with TRBJ1-1; D not resolved. Germline CDR1 SQVTM, CDR2 ANQGSEA. CDR3 size: 11 residues. Trimming removed 4 bases from V and 7 bases from J, with 10 bases in between. This chain's CDR3 is CSVGTWDEAFF. The CDR3 DNA reads as TGCAGCGTTGGAACATGGGATGAAGCTTTCTTT.

The chain uses TRBV27 and TRBJ1-1; D unresolved. The length of the CDR3 is 16 residues. Germline V lookup: CDR1 MNHEY, CDR2 SMNVEV (reference sequence). Trimming took 5 bases from V and 4 from J, leaving 20 bases between them. CDR3 amino acids: CASSLKGLAAATEAFF. In DNA form, the CDR3 reads TGTGCCAGCAGTCTAAAGGGCCTAGCAGCGGCCACTGAAGCTTTCTTT.

This clone was seen only once. This rearrangement joins TRBV18 to TRBJ2-4; D call uncertain. Germline loops: CDR1 KGHSH, CDR2 LQKENI. V was cut by 2 bases and J by 0 bases, with 5 bases left in between. The CDR3 has 14 amino acids. The CDR3 DNA is TGTGCCAGCTCACCAGCGATAGCCAAAAACATTCAGTACTTC. Its translation is CASSPAIAKNIQYF. Drawing the rest from reference TRBV18 and TRBJ2-4, the complete variable domain is NAGVMQNPRHLVRRRGQEARLRCSPMKGHSHVYWYRQLPEEGLKFMVYLQKENIIDESGMPKERFSAEFPKEGPSILRIQQVVRGDSAAYFCASSPAIAKNIQYFGAGTRLSVL.

The V call is TRBV7-2, the J call TRBJ2-1; 14 bases match TRBD2. Germline V lookup: CDR1 SGHTA, CDR2 FQGNSA. After removal of 5 bases from V and 12 bases from J, the junction contained 9 bases not matched to a gene. The CDR3 loop spans 15 amino acids. The chain's CDR3 is CASSLRLAGGPGQFF. The CDR3 DNA reads TGTGCCAGCAGCCTCCGACTAGCGGGGGGGCCGGGGCAGTTCTTC.

The chain is built from TRBV10-3 and TRBJ2-5, with no clear D. Trimming took 3 bases from V and 2 from J, leaving 7 bases between them. The CDR3 is made up of 13 amino acids. Germline V gives CDR1 ENHRY, CDR2 SYGVKD. The CDR3 sequence is CAISDGLQETQYF. CDR3 nucleotides: TGTGCCATCAGTGACGGGCTTCAAGAGACCCAGTACTTC.

The chain carries TRBV25-1 and TRBJ2-5, with 8 bases matching TRBD2. Germline V gene data show CDR1 as MGHDK and CDR2 as SYGVNS. V trimming: 6 bases; J trimming: 0 bases; junction bases outside the gene matches: 3. The CDR3 runs 14 residues. In DNA, the CDR3 is TGTGCCAGCAGCCAGCGGGGGTACCAAGAGACCCAGTACTTC. This codes for CASSQRGYQETQYF.

This clone has just a few counts. The chain has TRBV29-1 and TRBJ2-3; TRBD1 agrees at 7 bases. The germline V gene has CDR1 SQVTM and CDR2 ANQGSEA. V shed 4 bases, J shed 4 bases, and the junction held 5 bases outside the gene matches. This CDR3 has 13 amino acids. The chain's CDR3 is CSVGGGAADTQYF. The CDR3 region has the DNA TGCAGCGTTGGAGGGGGCGCCGCAGATACGCAGTATTTT.

V usage is TRBV12-3 or TRBV12-4 and J usage is TRBJ2-3, with unresolved D. The V end was cut by 3 bases, the J end by 5 bases, with 6 bases between. This CDR3 region has 12 residues. CDR3 in DNA: TGTGCCAGCAGTTTGTCAGAAGATACGCAGTATTTT. Protein product: CASSLSEDTQYF.

V and J are TRBV5-4 and TRBJ2-5; D might be TRBD1 (6 bases). Deletions cut 0 bases from V and 0 bases from J, with 12 bases between. CDR3 length equals 16 residues. Looked up from germline, CDR1 is SGHNT and CDR2 is YYREEE (reference sequence). The CDR3 bases are TGTGCCAGCAGCTTGGTTTGGGGGCCTTACCAAGAGACCCAGTACTTC. Its translation is CASSLVWGPYQETQYF.

Remarks on this clone: Other nucleotide sequences from this sample produce the same CDR3. The chain joins TRBV5-1 to TRBJ2-7; maybe TRBD1 (6 bases). Trimming took off 2 bases at V and 5 bases at J, with 8 bases between the two ends. CDR3 size: 12 residues. The germline V gene encodes CDR1 SGHRS and CDR2 YFSETQ. The DNA for the CDR3 is TGCGCCAGCAGCTTACCAGGGGACGAGCAGTACTTC. Its translation: CASSLPGDEQYF. Based on the CDR3 plus reference TRBV5-1 and TRBJ2-7, the full variable domain is KAGVTQTPRYLIKTRGQQVTLSCSPISGHRSVSWYQQTPGQGLQFLFEYFSETQRNKGNFPGRFSGRQFSNSRSEMNVSTLELGDSALYLCASSLPGDEQYFGPGTRLTVT.

V usage is TRBV10-2 and J usage is TRBJ2-2, with D uncertain. Deletions cut 6 bases from V and 6 bases from J, with 5 bases between. The CDR3 contains 11 residues. Germline CDR1 WSHSY, CDR2 SAAADI. This CDR3 is CASSLAGELFF. The CDR3 DNA is TGCGCCAGCAGCCTGGCCGGGGAGCTGTTTTTT.

The V call is TRBV7-2, the J call TRBJ1-3; no clear D gene. The CDR3 length is 14 residues. Germline V lookup: CDR1 SGHTA, CDR2 FQGNSA. Trimming left V 4 bases short and J 0 bases short, with 7 bases between. The CDR3 sequence is CASSSVNSGNTIYF. The CDR3 nucleotides read TGTGCCAGCAGCTCGGTGAACTCTGGAAACACCATATATTTT.

The chain couples TRBV18 to TRBJ2-7; D ambiguous. The CDR3 has 14 amino acids. Trimming took off 3 bases at V and 1 base at J, with 10 bases between the two ends. CDR1 and CDR2 from the germline V gene are KGHSH and LQKENI. CDR3 DNA: TGTGCCAGCTCACCTTCCAGAGAATCCTACGAGCAGTACTTC. This encodes CASSPSRESYEQYF.